This TCR beta chain was profiled in a study of T cell changes during pregnancy in multiple sclerosis. The CDR3 contains 14 residues. J was trimmed by 3 bases and V by 4 bases; bases with no gene match: 3. Germline CDR1 and CDR2: LNHDA and SQIVND (reference sequence). The assay was immunoSEQ multiplex PCR, and TCRdb's table has in-frame clones only and misses some. Of just under 50,000 clones detected, 91% appear once; the ten largest clones hold 9.5% to 13%. The clonotype originates from a female donor with multiple sclerosis, enrolled in a pregnancy study. J is TRBJ1-2 and V is TRBV19, with 9 bases matching TRBD1. The sample was CD8+ T cells from peripheral blood mononuclear cells, taken after pregnancy. CDR3 region: CASSRGQGYYGYTF. The CDR3 bases are TGTGCCAGTAGTAGGGGACAGGGATACTATGGCTACACCTTC.